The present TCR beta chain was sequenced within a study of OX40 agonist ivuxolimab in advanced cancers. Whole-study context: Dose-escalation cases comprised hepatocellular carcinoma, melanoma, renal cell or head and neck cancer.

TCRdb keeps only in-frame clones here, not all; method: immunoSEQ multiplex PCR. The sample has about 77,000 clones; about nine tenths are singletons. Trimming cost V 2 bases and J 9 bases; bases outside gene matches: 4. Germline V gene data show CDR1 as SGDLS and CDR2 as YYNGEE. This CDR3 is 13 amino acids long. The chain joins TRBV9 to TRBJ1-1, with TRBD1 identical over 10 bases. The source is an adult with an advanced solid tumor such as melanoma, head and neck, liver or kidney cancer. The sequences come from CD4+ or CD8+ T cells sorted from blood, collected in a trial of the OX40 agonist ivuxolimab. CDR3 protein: CASSVLDRGQAFF. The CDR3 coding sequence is TGTGCCAGCAGCGTGTTAGACAGGGGGCAAGCTTTCTTT.